A selection of T cell receptor beta chains follows, all from one sample in a study of control samples from healthy donors and cancer patients. Libraries were prepared by immunoSEQ multiplex PCR; TCRdb keeps only in-frame clonotypes and omits some of them. This repertoire shows about 100,000 clones, roughly nine tenths found once; its top ten account for around 2.3%. The specimen was blood. The receptor set was obtained from a woman aged 18-29 years in good health. CDR3s include the opening cysteine and the closing phenylalanine or tryptophan. D genes are given only for firm matches. Where a row states a size, it is once, few, many or the class of an expanded clone; other rows omit it.

d_call j_call clone_size v_call cdr3_aa cdr3_nt
- TRBJ2-6 - TRBV29-1 CSVRKRDPGGSGANVLTF TGCAGCGTTCGGAAGAGGGACCCCGGGGGCTCTGGGGCCAACGTCCTGACTTTC
- TRBJ1-2 - TRBV27 CASRAGQYAGYTF TGTGCCAGCAGGGCTGGACAGTATGCTGGCTACACCTTC
TRBD2 TRBJ2-7 - TRBV28 CASSAFTSGIPYEQYF TGTGCCAGCAGTGCCTTCACTAGCGGGATCCCCTACGAGCAGTACTTC
- TRBJ2-5 few TRBV7-9 CASSPGGSGWETQYF TGTGCCAGCAGCCCAGGAGGATCAGGGTGGGAGACCCAGTACTTC
TRBD2 TRBJ2-3 - TRBV7-2 CASSFHSGSRTDTQYF TGTGCCAGCAGCTTCCATAGCGGGAGTAGGACAGATACGCAGTATTTT
- TRBJ1-5 few TRBV2 CASRDPGRSNQPQHF TGTGCCAGCAGGGATCCGGGGCGTAGCAATCAGCCCCAGCATTTT
TRBD2 TRBJ2-1 - TRBV5-6 CASSLETSGGATYNEQFF TGTGCCAGCAGCTTGGAGACTAGCGGGGGGGCCACCTACAATGAGCAGTTCTTC
TRBD1 TRBJ2-7 once TRBV19 CASSLRQGYEQYF TGTGCCAGTAGTCTGAGACAGGGCTACGAGCAGTACTTC
- TRBJ2-5 - TRBV5-4 CASSFGGVQETQYF TGTGCCAGCAGCTTCGGAGGGGTCCAAGAGACCCAGTACTTC
TRBD2 TRBJ2-5 - TRBV27 CASSSLAGGQETQYF TGTGCCAGCAGTTCCCTAGCGGGGGGGCAGGAGACCCAGTACTTC
- TRBJ2-5 - TRBV3-1/TRBV3-2 CASSQDAETQYF TGTGCCAGCAGCCAAGATGCAGAGACCCAGTACTTC
- TRBJ2-7 - TRBV18 CASSPPLKGAQEQYF TGTGCCAGCTCACCACCGCTTAAAGGAGCACAGGAGCAGTACTTC
- TRBJ2-3 - TRBV9 CASSVRAVTDTQYF TGTGCCAGCAGCGTAAGGGCAGTCACAGATACGCAGTATTTT
- TRBJ2-7 - TRBV2 CASSDTGFYAYEQYF TGTGCCAGCAGTGACACAGGGTTTTACGCCTACGAGCAGTACTTC
TRBD1 TRBJ2-2 - TRBV19 CASRDRGRGELFF TGTGCCAGCCGGGACAGGGGGCGCGGGGAGCTGTTTTTT
- TRBJ2-1 - TRBV24-1 CATSDFSRTTGNNEQFF TGTGCCACCAGTGATTTTTCTCGGACCACAGGGAACAATGAGCAGTTCTTC
TRBD1 TRBJ2-3 once TRBV13 CASSLDGQGGTDTQYF TGTGCCAGCAGCTTAGATGGCCAGGGGGGCACAGATACGCAGTATTTT
- TRBJ1-5 - TRBV10-3 CAISRSWGNQPQHF TGTGCCATCAGTCGTAGTTGGGGCAATCAGCCCCAGCATTTT
- TRBJ2-7 - TRBV28 CASTQYRGAVWEQYF TGTGCCAGCACCCAGTACCGGGGGGCTGTCTGGGAGCAGTACTTC
TRBD2 TRBJ2-2 - TRBV30 CAWKLAGLTGELFF TGTGCCTGGAAACTAGCGGGGCTCACCGGGGAGCTGTTTTTT
TRBD1 TRBJ1-2 - TRBV6-5 CASSPDRGGYGYTF TGTGCCAGCAGTCCGGACAGGGGGGGCTATGGCTACACCTTC
TRBD2 TRBJ2-7 once TRBV4-3 CASSLTAGRAYEQYF TGCGCCAGCAGCCTTACAGCGGGACGAGCGTACGAGCAGTACTTC
TRBD1 TRBJ2-7 - TRBV7-6 CASSSRDRGYRASGNTSYEQYF TGTGCCAGCAGCTCCCGGGACAGGGGGTATAGGGCTAGCGGGAACACCTCCTACGAGCAGTACTTC